Below, 9 T cell receptor beta chains from the same sample are listed, as sequenced in a study of blood T cell repertoires in COVID-19. The assay was immunoSEQ multiplex PCR, and TCRdb's table has in-frame clones only and misses some. The repertoire holds just over 75,000 clones, with around 88% as singletons. The sample taken for sequencing was peripheral blood. The source is an elderly woman with active or convalescent COVID-19.

The chain has TRBV6-5 and TRBJ2-7, with 7 positions matching TRBD1. The V gene's germline CDR1 is MNHEY and CDR2 SVGAGI. V gave up 2 bases and J gave up 3 bases; unmatched junction bases: 4. The CDR3 totals 14 residues. The CDR3 nucleotides are TGTGCCAGCAGTTACCGGGACAGTAACTACGAGCAGTACTTC. As protein: CASSYRDSNYEQYF.

The rearrangement links TRBV20-1 to TRBJ2-5, with D perhaps TRBD1 (6 bases). CDR3 length: 11 residues. V lost 6 bases and J lost 6, with 11 bases in between. The germline V gene encodes CDR1 DFQATT and CDR2 SNEGSKA (reference sequence). CDR3 loop: CSATGIKTQYF. CDR3 bases: TGCAGTGCCACAGGGATAAAGACCCAGTACTTC.

The gene calls are TRBV7-2 and TRBJ1-5, with TRBD1 as a possible D gene (6 bases). V was pared by 1 base and J by 6 bases, with 13 bases between. The CDR3 is made up of 15 amino acids. In germline, CDR1 is SGHTA, CDR2 FQGNSA. Here the CDR3 reads CASSLEQGAGQPQHF. The CDR3 coding sequence is TGTGCCAGCAGCTTAGAACAGGGTGCTGGTCAGCCCCAGCATTTT.

This clone was seen only a few times. The chain links TRBV6-2 or TRBV6-3 to TRBJ2-7, with 7 positions matching TRBD2. Germline V gene lookup returns CDR1 MNHEY and CDR2 SVGEGT. The V and J ends lost 2 bases and 4 bases, in that order; junction bases with no gene match: 17. This CDR3 has 18 residues. The CDR3: CASSYALGSGRRAYEQYF. The CDR3, as DNA: TGTGCCAGCAGTTACGCCCTCGGGTCCGGGAGGCGGGCGTACGAGCAGTACTTC.

The V call is TRBV7-2, the J call TRBJ2-3; TRBD2 aligns across 14 bases. The CDR3 contains 17 residues. Germline V gives CDR1 SGHTA, CDR2 FQGNSA. Germline trimming cut 5 bases from V and 5 bases from J; bases unmatched to any gene: 9. The CDR3: CASSLGLAGGRGDTQYF. CDR3 bases: TGTGCCAGCAGCCTCGGACTAGCGGGGGGCCGGGGAGATACGCAGTATTTT.

The chain employs TRBV7-9 and TRBJ1-6, with 7 bases that match TRBD1. V dropped 0 bases and J dropped 7; count of bases not matched to a gene: 6. The CDR3 consists of 16 residues. Germline V gene lookup returns CDR1 SEHNR and CDR2 FQNEAQ (reference sequence). The CDR3 sequence is CASSLALTGWNSPLHF. CDR3 DNA: TGTGCCAGCAGCTTAGCCCTGACAGGGTGGAATTCACCCCTCCACTTT.

This clone was observed once. The chain couples TRBV28 to TRBJ2-5, with 12 bases identical to TRBD2. Germline CDR1 MDHEN, CDR2 SYDVKM. Trimming took 6 bases from V and 4 from J; bases not matched to a gene: 6. This CDR3 contains 15 residues. The CDR3 region has the DNA TGTGCCAGCAGCCGCTCACTAGCGGGAGGAGAGACCCAGTACTTC. Its protein product is CASSRSLAGGETQYF.

The rearrangement links TRBV6-6 to TRBJ1-5; a weak D match, TRBD1 (6 bases). Germline CDR1 is MNHNY and CDR2 is SVGAGI (reference sequence). Trimming left V 7 bases short and J 8 bases short, with 24 bases between. The CDR3 has 16 residues. CDR3 DNA sequence: TGTGCCAGCATTTATTTCAAAACGGAGGGGGGGGAGCCCCAGCATTTT. Amino acid sequence: CASIYFKTEGGEPQHF.

This sequence joins TRBV6-2 or TRBV6-3 and TRBJ2-1; TRBD2 matches 8 bases. The CDR3 is 16 residues long. The J segment lost 7 bases and the V segment lost 0 bases, leaving 8 bases of the junction unmatched. Looked up from germline, CDR1 is MNHEY and CDR2 is SVGEGT. CDR3 coding DNA: TGTGCCAGCAGTTACTCGATTTCGGGGGGGCGAAATGAGCAGTTCTTC. Translation: CASSYSISGGRNEQFF.